This T cell receptor (beta chain) was captured by sequencing in a study of radiotherapy plus CTLA-4 blockade in lung cancer. A single count supports this clone. What it binds is unknown. Trimming left V 3 bases short and J 9 bases short, with 9 bases between. Per germline, CDR1 MGHRA and CDR2 YSYEKL. The CDR3 length is 12 residues. Data came from immunoSEQ multiplex PCR; TCRdb stores just in-frame clones and leaves some out. The sample carries tens of thousands of clones, just under 75% recorded once. Study-level results: TCR clones from tumors expanded in blood after radiotherapy plus ipilimumab.

The sequencing used peripheral blood, collected from a patient treated with radiotherapy plus ipilimumab. This receptor was identified in a human donor with non-small cell lung cancer who had stable disease on radiotherapy plus ipilimumab. The V and J genes are TRBV4-1 and TRBJ2-1; D might be TRBD2 (5 bases). CDR3 region: CASSQLGLEQFF. DNA of the CDR3: TGCGCCAGCAGCCAGCTTGGACTTGAGCAGTTCTTC.